Listed below are T cell receptor beta chains from one sample, sequenced in a study of blood T cell repertoires in COVID-19. The assay was immunoSEQ multiplex PCR, and TCRdb's table has in-frame clones only and misses some. The sample yields about 250,000 clones, approximately 84% seen once. The sample taken for sequencing was PBMCs or T cells enriched from blood (not recorded which). The receptors here all came from a man aged 40-49 years who had recovered from COVID-19. The CDR3 runs from the conserved cysteine through the conserved F or W. The D gene is left open where the match is weak. Not every row has a clone size; where given, it reads once, few, many or a size class.

clone_size	v_call	d_call	j_call	cdr3_aa	cdr3_nt
.	TRBV5-1	.	TRBJ2-3	CASSFGGATLSDTQYF	TGCGCCAGCAGCTTTGGAGGAGCAACTTTATCAGATACGCAGTATTTT
.	TRBV15	.	TRBJ2-3	CATSIPRAGATDTQYF	TGTGCCACCAGCATCCCTCGGGCAGGGGCGACAGATACGCAGTATTTT
once	TRBV5-1	TRBD1	TRBJ2-3	CASSRGQVLSTDTQYF	TGCGCCAGCAGCAGGGGACAGGTCCTTAGCACAGATACGCAGTATTTT
.	TRBV5-4	TRBD2	TRBJ2-1	CASSLEAGVDEQFF	TGTGCCAGCAGCTTGGAAGCGGGAGTGGATGAGCAGTTCTTC
.	TRBV16	TRBD1	TRBJ2-3	CASSQSGQRADTQYF	TGTGCCAGCAGCCAATCGGGACAGAGGGCAGATACGCAGTATTTT
.	TRBV4-2	TRBD1	TRBJ2-1	CASSQALGDSYLVEQFF	TGTGCCAGCAGCCAAGCCCTAGGGGACAGCTACCTTGTGGAGCAGTTCTTC
few	TRBV3-1/TRBV3-2	.	TRBJ1-3	CASSPAGRKSSGNTIYF	TGTGCCAGCAGCCCGGCGGGGAGGAAAAGCTCTGGAAACACCATATATTTT
.	TRBV7-2	TRBD2	TRBJ2-1	CASSLAGANNEQFF	TGTGCCAGCAGCCTAGCGGGAGCGAACAATGAGCAGTTCTTC
.	TRBV3-1/TRBV3-2	TRBD2	TRBJ2-7	CASSDTSGSYEQYF	TGTGCCAGCAGCGATACTAGCGGTTCCTACGAGCAGTACTTC
.	TRBV4-3	TRBD1	TRBJ1-3	CASSRGQSSSGNTIYF	TGCGCCAGCAGCCGGGGACAGAGCTCCTCTGGAAACACCATATATTTT
few	TRBV20-1	TRBD1	TRBJ1-2	CSALRTGGYTF	TGCAGTGCCCTTAGGACAGGCGGCTACACCTTC
.	TRBV4-1	TRBD2	TRBJ2-5	CASSQELAGGRETQYF	TGCGCCAGCAGCCAAGAACTAGCGGGAGGTAGAGAGACCCAGTACTTC
.	TRBV15	.	TRBJ2-3	CATSSRLEILTQYF	TGTGCCACCAGCAGTCGGCTAGAAATCCTTACGCAGTATTTT
.	TRBV5-4	TRBD2	TRBJ2-3	CASSLREARTDTQYF	TGTGCCAGCAGCTTGCGGGAGGCCCGCACAGATACGCAGTATTTT
.	TRBV28	TRBD1	TRBJ1-6	CASSSGQVYNSPLHF	TGTGCCAGCAGTTCCGGACAGGTCTATAATTCACCCCTCCACTTT
.	TRBV6-5	.	TRBJ1-1	CASSDTGLNTEAFF	TGTGCCAGCAGCGATACAGGATTGAACACTGAAGCTTTCTTT
.	TRBV29-1	TRBD1	TRBJ1-2	CSVEVGGQVAIF	TGCAGCGTTGAAGTAGGAGGACAGGTGGCTATATTC
few	TRBV10-3	TRBD1	TRBJ1-2	CAIRTTGVNYGYTF	TGTGCCATCAGGACGACAGGGGTTAACTATGGCTACACCTTC
.	TRBV7-9	TRBD1	TRBJ2-5	CASSFNWQGEETQYF	TGTGCCAGCAGCTTCAATTGGCAGGGGGAAGAGACCCAGTACTTC
.	TRBV27	.	TRBJ2-7	CASSQQGSSYEQYF	TGTGCCAGCTCCCAGCAGGGCAGCTCCTACGAGCAGTACTTC
.	TRBV11-2	TRBD2	TRBJ2-3	CASSLGVSGGIADTQYF	TGTGCCAGCAGCTTAGGAGTTAGCGGGGGTATCGCAGATACGCAGTATTTT
.	TRBV12-5	.	TRBJ1-5	CASGLFRGVGNQPQHF	TGTGCTAGTGGTTTGTTTCGGGGGGTTGGCAATCAGCCCCAGCATTTT
.	TRBV27	TRBD1	TRBJ2-7	CASSAGTGAYEQYF	TGTGCCAGCAGCGCCGGGACAGGGGCCTACGAGCAGTACTTC
few	TRBV7-7	TRBD2	TRBJ2-1	CASSRGLAGVNEQFF	TGTGCCAGCAGCCGCGGACTAGCGGGAGTGAATGAGCAGTTCTTC
.	TRBV10-3	.	TRBJ1-1	CAIGREGTEAFF	TGTGCCATCGGCAGGGAAGGAACTGAAGCTTTCTTT
.	TRBV13	TRBD1	TRBJ1-1	CASSEQGIGTEAFF	TGTGCCAGCAGCGAACAGGGGATTGGGACTGAAGCTTTCTTT
.	TRBV7-2	TRBD1	TRBJ1-2	CASSPGQAYYGYTF	TGTGCCAGCAGCCCAGGACAGGCGTACTATGGCTACACCTTC
.	TRBV27	.	TRBJ2-1	CASSTIPAGEQFF	TGTGCCAGCAGCACTATACCTGCGGGGGAGCAGTTCTTC
.	TRBV7-2	.	TRBJ2-7	CASSLNPWGGDEQYF	TGTGCCAGCAGCTTGAACCCTTGGGGGGGCGACGAGCAGTACTTC